This TCR beta chain was retrieved from a study of T cell responses to AZD1222 COVID-19 vaccine. Study results and caveats: Only 5 or 6 people who got AZD1222 tested seropositive at baseline. In a largely white British group with more females than males, clonal diversity was possibly underestimated.

Produced via immunoSEQ multiplex PCR; TCRdb's table is partial and in-frame only. The profile shows around 200,000 clones, roughly 94% of them singletons. Second-dose intervals near 4 or 12 weeks were combined. Regarding this clone: What it binds is not known.

Per the germline V gene, CDR1 is MGHDK and CDR2 is SYGVNS. V trimming: 4 bases; J trimming: 3 bases; junction bases outside the gene matches: 6. CDR3 length: 15 amino acids. This TCR was recovered from an adult who received the AZD1222 COVID-19 vaccine. This rearrangement joins TRBV25-1 to TRBJ1-5; 7 bases fit TRBD1. This specimen consisted of peripheral blood, obtained 28 days after the second AZD1222 dose. The chain's CDR3 is CASSGITGVNQPQHF. DNA for the CDR3: TGTGCCAGCAGTGGGATTACAGGGGTCAATCAGCCCCAGCATTTT.